The text below deals with one TCR beta chain. Its antigen remains unidentified. The data are from a study of cytomegalovirus exposure and HLA in healthy donors. The wider study: There were about 85 million unique TCRs (from HLA-typed donors) in an early data release. General study findings and limits: TRBV6-2, TRBV6-3 and other indistinguishable V segments were excluded.

60 Vbeta and 13 Jbeta primers were used in PCR. TCRdb's copy holds only in-frame clones and misses some; the assay was immunoSEQ multiplex PCR. This table holds approximately 190,000 clones. The CDR3 spans 16 residues. The germline V gene has CDR1 LNHDA and CDR2 SQIVND (reference sequence). V was pared by 6 bases and J by 6 bases, with 17 bases of the junction left unmatched. This chain connects TRBV19 to TRBJ2-7, with 7 positions matching TRBD2. The sequencing input was PBMCs. The source of this sequence is a boy aged 5-17 years in good health and CMV-seronegative. CDR3 region: CASRVRPGGGSSEQYF. CDR3 nucleotides: TGTGCCAGTAGGGTACGTCCGGGCGGGGGATCGAGCGAGCAGTACTTC. Drawing the rest from reference TRBV19 and TRBJ2-7, the complete variable domain is DGGITQSPKYLFRKEGQNVTLSCEQNLNHDAMYWYRQDPGQGLRLIYYSQIVNDFQKGDIAEGYSVSREKKESFPLTVTSAQKNPTAFYLCASRVRPGGGSSEQYFGPGTRLTVT.